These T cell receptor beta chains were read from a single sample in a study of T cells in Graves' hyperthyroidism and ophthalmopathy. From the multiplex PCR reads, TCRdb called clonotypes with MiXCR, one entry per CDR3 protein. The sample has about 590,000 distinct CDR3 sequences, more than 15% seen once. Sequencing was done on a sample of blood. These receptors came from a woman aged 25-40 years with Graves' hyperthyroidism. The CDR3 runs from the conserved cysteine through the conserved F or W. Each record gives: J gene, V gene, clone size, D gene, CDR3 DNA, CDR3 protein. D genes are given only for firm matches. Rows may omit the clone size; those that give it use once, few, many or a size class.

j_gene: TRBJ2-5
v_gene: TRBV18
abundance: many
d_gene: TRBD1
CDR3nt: TGTGCCAGCTCACAGACAGGGGCGGAGACCCAGTACTTC
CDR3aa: CASSQTGAETQYF

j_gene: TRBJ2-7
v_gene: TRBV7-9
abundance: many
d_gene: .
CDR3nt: TGTGCCAGCAGCTTAGCGGTCGGGGGATACGAGCAGTACTTC
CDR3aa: CASSLAVGGYEQYF

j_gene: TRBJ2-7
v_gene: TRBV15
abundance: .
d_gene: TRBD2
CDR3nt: TGTGCCACCAGCAGAGATCGACTAGCGTCCTACGAGCAGTACTTC
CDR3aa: CATSRDRLASYEQYF

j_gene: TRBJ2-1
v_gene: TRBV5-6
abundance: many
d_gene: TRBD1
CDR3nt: TGTGCCAGCAGCAATCGACAGGGGTCCTACAATGAGCAGTTCTTC
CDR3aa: CASSNRQGSYNEQFF

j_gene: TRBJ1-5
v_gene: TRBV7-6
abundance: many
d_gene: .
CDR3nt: TGTGCCAGCAGCTTAGTTGGGGGTGATAGCAATCAGCCCCAGCATTTT
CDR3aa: CASSLVGGDSNQPQHF

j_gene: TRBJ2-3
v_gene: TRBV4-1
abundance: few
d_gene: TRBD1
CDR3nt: TGCGCCAGCAGCCAAGGGACAGGGATAGATACGCAGTATTTT
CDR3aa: CASSQGTGIDTQYF

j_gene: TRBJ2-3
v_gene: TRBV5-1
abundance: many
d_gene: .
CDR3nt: TGCGCCAGCAGCCCGATAGACCCCACAGATACGCAGTATTTT
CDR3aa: CASSPIDPTDTQYF

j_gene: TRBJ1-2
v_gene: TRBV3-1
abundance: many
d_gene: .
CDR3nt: TGTGCCAGCAGCCCGCGATCCCTCGGGGGATACTATGGCTACACCTTC
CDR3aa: CASSPRSLGGYYGYTF

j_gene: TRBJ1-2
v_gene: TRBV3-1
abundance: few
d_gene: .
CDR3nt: TGTGCCAGAGCGAAGTTAGTTAAAGCAGAGCCTGGCTACACCTTC
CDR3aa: CARAKLVKAEPGYTF

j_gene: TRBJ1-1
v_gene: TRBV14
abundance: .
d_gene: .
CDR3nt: TGTGCCAGCAGCCAAGTTCCGGGGTTCACTGAAGCTTTCTTT
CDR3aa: CASSQVPGFTEAFF

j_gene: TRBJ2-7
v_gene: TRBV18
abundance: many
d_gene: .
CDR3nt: TGTGCCAGCTCAGGCACAGGAACCTCTAGAGAAGACGAGCAGTACTTC
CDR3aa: CASSGTGTSREDEQYF

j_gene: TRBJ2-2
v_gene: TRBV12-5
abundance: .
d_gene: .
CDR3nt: TGTGCTAGTGCCGTCGCAGCGGGGGAGCTGTTTTTT
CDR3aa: CASAVAAGELFF

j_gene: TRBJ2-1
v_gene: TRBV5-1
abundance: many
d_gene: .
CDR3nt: TGCGCCAGCAGCTTGGGTTGGCAGGGAGGCTACAATGAGCAGTTCTTC
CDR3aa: CASSLGWQGGYNEQFF

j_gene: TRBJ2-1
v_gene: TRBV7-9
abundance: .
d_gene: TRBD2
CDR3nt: TGTGCCAGCAGCTTAGCCGCCAGCGGGAGGCGGAATGAGCAGTTCTTC
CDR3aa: CASSLAASGRRNEQFF

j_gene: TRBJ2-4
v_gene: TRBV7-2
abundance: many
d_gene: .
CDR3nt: TGTGCCAGCAGCTTAGCGGTAGGGAGGACCGGGATTAAAAACATTCAGTACTTC
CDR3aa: CASSLAVGRTGIKNIQYF

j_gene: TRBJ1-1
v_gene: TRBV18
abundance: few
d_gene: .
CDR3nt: TGTGCCAGCTCACCCCACGCGGGCTTCGAGGAGAACACTGAAGCTTTCTTT
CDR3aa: CASSPHAGFEENTEAFF

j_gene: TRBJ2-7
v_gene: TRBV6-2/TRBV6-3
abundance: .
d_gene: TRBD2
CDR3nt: TGTGCCAGCAGTTACTCGGGATACAAACTAGCGGGCAGCTCCTACGAGCAGTACTTC
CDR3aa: CASSYSGYKLAGSSYEQYF

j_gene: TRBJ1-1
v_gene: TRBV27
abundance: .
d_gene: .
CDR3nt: TGTGCCAGCAGTCGAATAAGTGGGGGGGGGAGGATTACTGAAGCTTTCTTT
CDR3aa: CASSRISGGGRITEAFF

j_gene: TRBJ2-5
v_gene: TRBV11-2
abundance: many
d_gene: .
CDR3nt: TGTGCCAGCAGCTTTCGGCAGGGTCAGGCAGAGACCCAGTACTTC
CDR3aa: CASSFRQGQAETQYF

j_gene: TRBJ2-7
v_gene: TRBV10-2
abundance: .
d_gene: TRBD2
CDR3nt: TGCGCCAGCGGTGTCACACTAGCGGGAGACGAGCAGTACTTC
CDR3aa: CASGVTLAGDEQYF

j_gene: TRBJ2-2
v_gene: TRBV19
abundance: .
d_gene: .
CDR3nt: TGTGCCAGTAGTATCTTGGGAATCGGGGAGCTGTTTTTT
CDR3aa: CASSILGIGELFF

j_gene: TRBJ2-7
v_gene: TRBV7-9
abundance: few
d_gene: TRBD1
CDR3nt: TGTGCCAGCAGCTTAGGGACTTACCGGGACAGGGGTTACGAGCAGTACTTC
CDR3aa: CASSLGTYRDRGYEQYF

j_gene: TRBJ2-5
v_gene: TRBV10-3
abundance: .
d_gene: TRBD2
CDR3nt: TGTGCCATCTCTTACGGCGGGAGCCAAGAGACCCAGTACTTC
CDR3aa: CAISYGGSQETQYF

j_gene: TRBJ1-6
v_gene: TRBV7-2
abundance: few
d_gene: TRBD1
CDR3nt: TGTGCCAGCAGCCCCACCCGACAGGGAAATTCACCCCTCCACTTT
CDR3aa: CASSPTRQGNSPLHF

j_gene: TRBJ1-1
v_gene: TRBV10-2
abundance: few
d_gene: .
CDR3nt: TGCGCCAGCAGTGGAAAGGGTTATGCTGAAGCTTTCTTT
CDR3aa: CASSGKGYAEAFF

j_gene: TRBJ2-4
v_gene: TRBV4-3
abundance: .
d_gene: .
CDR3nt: TGCGCCAGCAGCCAATTAATGGGGGGCGAGAGAGACATTCAGTACTTC
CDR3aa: CASSQLMGGERDIQYF

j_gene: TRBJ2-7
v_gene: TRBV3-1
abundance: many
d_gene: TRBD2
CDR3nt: TGTGCCAGCAGGCCTAGCGGCACTACCTACGAGCAGTACTTC
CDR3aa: CASRPSGTTYEQYF

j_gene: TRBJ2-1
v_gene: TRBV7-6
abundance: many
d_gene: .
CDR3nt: TGTGCCAGCAGCTTGGGGCAGGGACTGGGGAGCTACAATGAGCAGTTCTTC
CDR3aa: CASSLGQGLGSYNEQFF

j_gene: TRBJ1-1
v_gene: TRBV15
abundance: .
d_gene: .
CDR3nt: TGTGCCACCAGCAGAGATCCTAACAGGGCCACTGAAGCTTTCTTT
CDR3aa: CATSRDPNRATEAFF

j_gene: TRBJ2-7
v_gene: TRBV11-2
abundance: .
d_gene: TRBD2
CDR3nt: TGTGCCAGCAGCTTAGGTGTGACTAGCGACCACGAGCAGTACTTC
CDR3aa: CASSLGVTSDHEQYF

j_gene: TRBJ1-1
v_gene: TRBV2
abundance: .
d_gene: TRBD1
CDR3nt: TGTGCCAGCAGGGGCAGGGGGCAGGGGAACACTGAAGCTTTCTTT
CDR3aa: CASRGRGQGNTEAFF

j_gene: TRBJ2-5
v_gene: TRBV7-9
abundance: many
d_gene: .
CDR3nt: TGTGCCAGCAGGCCGCAGCAAGAGACCCAGTACTTC
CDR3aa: CASRPQQETQYF

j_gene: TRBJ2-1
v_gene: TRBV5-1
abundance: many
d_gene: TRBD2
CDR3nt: TGCGCCAGCAGCTTCCGGGGATTTGGGAGGGGTGAGCAGTTCTTC
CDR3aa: CASSFRGFGRGEQFF

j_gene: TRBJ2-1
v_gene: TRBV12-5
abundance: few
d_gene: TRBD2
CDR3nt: TGTGCTAGTGGTTTGGTACTTACGTTGCTAGCGGGATCCCCTTACTCCTACAATGAGCAGTTCTTC
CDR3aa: CASGLVLTLLAGSPYSYNEQFF